Shown below are 9 T cell receptor beta chains from a single sample sequenced in a study of glioma-infiltrating T cells. Amplification of TCR alpha and beta CDR3 regions from RNA used iRepertoire nested multiplex PCR. TCRdb re-called the multiplex PCR reads through MiXCR, storing one row per CDR3 protein. The sample lists about 89,000 distinct CDR3 sequences, about 23% seen once, with 6.7% in the top ten. The sequenced sample consisted of glioma tissue, nonneoplastic brain tissue, or PBMCs (not recorded which). All receptors come from a human donor with low-grade glioma or glioblastoma, undergoing nonglioma brain surgery, or in good health (not recorded which).

This clonotype was detected many times. The gene calls are TRBV7-9 and TRBJ2-5; D remains ambiguous. The V gene lost 3 bases and the J gene lost 5 bases, with 7 bases spanning the gap. Germline V gene lookup returns CDR1 SEHNR and CDR2 FQNEAQ (reference sequence). The CDR3 consists of 12 residues. The CDR3 DNA reads as TGTGCCAGCAGCTTCGTAGGGGAGACCCAGTACTTC. It yields the protein CASSFVGETQYF. Combining the CDR3 with reference TRBV7-9 and TRBJ2-5 gives the whole variable domain DTGVSQNPRHKITKRGQNVTFRCDPISEHNRLYWYRQTLGQGPEFLTYFQNEAQLEKSRLLSDRFSAERPKGSFSTLEIQRTEQGDSAMYLCASSFVGETQYFGPGTRLLVL.

Many counts were recorded for this clonotype. The V and J genes are TRBV15 and TRBJ1-1, with TRBD1 matching over 9 bases. The CDR3 is made up of 15 amino acids. Trimming took 3 bases from V and 3 from J; bases not matched to a gene: 5. Per germline, CDR1 LNHNV and CDR2 YYDKDF (reference sequence). CDR3 sequence: CATSSSGQGYTEAFF. In nucleotides, the CDR3 is TGTGCCACCAGCAGTTCGGGACAGGGATACACTGAAGCTTTCTTT.

Remarks on this clonotype: Germline is not matched at one junction end, which may reflect a read error. The chain carries TRBV6-5 and TRBJ2-1; possible D gene TRBD2, 7 bases. CDR1 MNHEY and CDR2 SVGAGI come from the germline V gene. The CDR3 runs 14 residues. The CDR3: CASSPGGSYNKQLF. The CDR3 nucleotides are TGTGCCAGCAGTCCGGGGGGCTCCTACAATAAGCAGCTCTTC.

Note on this clonotype: Since a much larger clone is just one base distant, this may be a read error. The chain recombines TRBV2 with TRBJ2-7; 8 positions agree with TRBD2. In germline, CDR1 is SNHLY, CDR2 FYNNEI. The CDR3 is made up of 15 amino acids. V shed 7 bases and J 3 bases; nucleotides not matched to a gene: 11. The chain's CDR3 is CASNSGLALIYEQYF. For the CDR3, the DNA is TGTGCCAGCAACTCAGGACTAGCCCTAATCTACGAGCAGTACTTC.

This clonotype was seen a handful of times. The rearrangement links TRBV9 to TRBJ1-1; no clear D. V was shortened by 0 bases and J by 1 base, with 19 bases between the two germline ends. CDR3 length: 18 amino acids. Germline CDR1 SGDLS, CDR2 YYNGEE. CDR3 in amino acids: CASSVVGHNSSPNTEAFF. As DNA, the CDR3 is TGTGCCAGCAGCGTAGTAGGGCACAACAGCAGTCCGAACACTGAAGCTTTCTTT. The complete variable domain, with remaining parts taken from reference TRBV9 and TRBJ1-1, reads DSGVTQTPKHLITATGQRVTLRCSPRSGDLSVYWYQQSLDQGLQFLIQYYNGEERAKGNILERFSAQQFPDLHSELNLSSLELGDSALYFCASSVVGHNSSPNTEAFFGQGTRLTVV.

In this sample, this clonotype turned up a few times. The chain links TRBV30 to TRBJ1-2; weak D call: TRBD1 (5 bases). With 1 base removed from V and 4 bases from J, the gap between germline ends came to 10 bases. The CDR3 totals 13 residues. Germline V gene sequence: CDR1 GTSNPN, CDR2 SVGIG (reference sequence). The CDR3: CAWSAGPGYGYTF. CDR3 DNA sequence: TGTGCCTGGAGTGCGGGGCCGGGCTATGGCTACACCTTC.

This clonotype was counted ten times or more. V is TRBV19 and J is TRBJ1-2; tentatively, D is TRBD1 (5 bases). The V gene lost 5 bases and the J gene lost 4 bases, with 17 bases spanning the gap. The CDR3 length is 15 residues. Looked up from germline, CDR1 is LNHDA and CDR2 is SQIVND (reference sequence). CDR3 loop: CASSAAGRLGYGYTF. DNA of the CDR3: TGTGCCAGTAGTGCCGCGGGACGGTTAGGCTATGGCTACACCTTC.

Concerning this clonotype itself: A clone one base away is much larger, so this may be a read error. V usage is TRBV20-1 and J usage is TRBJ2-7; D may match TRBD1 or TRBD2 (5 bases each). With 2 bases removed from V and 0 bases from J, the gap between germline ends came to 11 bases. CDR1 is DFQATT and CDR2 is SNEGSKA in the germline V gene (reference sequence). CDR3 length: 14 residues. DNA for the CDR3: TGCAGTGCTAGACGAAAGGGGAGCTCCTACGAGCAGTACTTC. This sequence encodes CSARRKGSSYEQYF.

This clonotype was counted at least ten times. The chain couples TRBV20-1 to TRBJ2-1; D may match TRBD1 or TRBD2 (7 bases each). Trimming removed 6 bases from V and 1 base from J, with 13 bases in between. This CDR3 is built from 14 residues. CDR1 and CDR2 from the germline V gene are DFQATT and SNEGSKA (reference sequence). This CDR3 is CSAPQGGSYNEQFF. CDR3 DNA sequence: TGCAGTGCCCCCCAGGGGGGGTCCTACAATGAGCAGTTCTTC.